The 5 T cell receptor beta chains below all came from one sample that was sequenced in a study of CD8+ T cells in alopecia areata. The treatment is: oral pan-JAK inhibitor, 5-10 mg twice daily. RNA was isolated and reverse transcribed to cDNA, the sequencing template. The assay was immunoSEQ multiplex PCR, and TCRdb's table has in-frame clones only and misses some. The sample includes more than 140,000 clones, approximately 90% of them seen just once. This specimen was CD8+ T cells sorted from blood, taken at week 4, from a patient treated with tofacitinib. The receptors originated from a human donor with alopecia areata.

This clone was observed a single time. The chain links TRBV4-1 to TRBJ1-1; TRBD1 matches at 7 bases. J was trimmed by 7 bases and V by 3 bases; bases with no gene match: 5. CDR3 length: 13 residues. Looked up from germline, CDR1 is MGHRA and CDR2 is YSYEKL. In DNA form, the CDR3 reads TGCGCCAGCAGCCACGGGACAGCCAATGAAGCTTTCTTT. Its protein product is CASSHGTANEAFF.

CDR3 residues: CASSYGIGGDNSPLHF. The DNA for the CDR3 is TGTGCCAGCAGTTACGGGATAGGGGGCGACAATTCACCCCTCCACTTT. The chain is built from TRBV6-5 and TRBJ1-6, with TRBD1 matching over 7 bases. V shed 2 bases and J 7 bases; nucleotides not matched to a gene: 8. This CDR3 contains 16 residues. CDR1 is MNHEY and CDR2 is SVGAGI in the germline V gene.

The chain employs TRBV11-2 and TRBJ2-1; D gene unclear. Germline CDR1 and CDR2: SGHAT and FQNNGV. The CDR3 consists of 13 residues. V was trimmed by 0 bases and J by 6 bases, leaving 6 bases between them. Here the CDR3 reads CASSLEASNEQFF. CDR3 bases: TGTGCCAGCAGCTTAGAGGCTAGCAATGAGCAGTTCTTC.

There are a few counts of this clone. The CDR3 loop is CSVEGLASYNEQFF. The CDR3 region has the DNA TGCAGCGTTGAAGGACTAGCGTCCTACAATGAGCAGTTCTTC. The chain uses TRBV29-1 and TRBJ2-1, with 8 nucleotides matching TRBD2. Germline trimming cut 1 base from V and 1 base from J; bases unmatched to any gene: 0. This CDR3 spans 14 amino acids. Germline-derived CDR1 and CDR2 are SQVTM and ANQGSEA.

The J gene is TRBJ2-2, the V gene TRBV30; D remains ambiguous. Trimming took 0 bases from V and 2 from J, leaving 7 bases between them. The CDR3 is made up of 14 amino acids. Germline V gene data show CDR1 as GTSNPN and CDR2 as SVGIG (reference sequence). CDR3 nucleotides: TGTGCCTGGAGTGTCGATCTAAACACCGGGGAGCTGTTTTTT. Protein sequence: CAWSVDLNTGELFF.